These T cell receptor beta chains were read from a single sample in a study of T cells in tuberculosis. The data were produced by immunoSEQ multiplex PCR, yet TCRdb's version contains in-frame clones alone and is incomplete. The sample consists of about 58,000 clones, approximately 86% of them appearing once. The material sequenced was CD1b-GMM tetramer-negative cells sorted from PBMCs. The receptors shown here come from an adult woman with latent tuberculosis. CDR3s include the opening cysteine and the closing phenylalanine or tryptophan. The order of the fields is D gene, CDR3 length, V gene, clone size, J gene, CDR3 protein, CDR3 DNA. A D gene is named only where the DNA matches it firmly. A clone size is listed for some rows: how often the clone was seen (once, few, many), or a class if it is expanded.

.	12	TRBV7-9	.	TRBJ2-1	CASSIDSNEQFF	TGTGCCAGCAGCATAGACAGCAATGAGCAGTTCTTC
.	14	TRBV18	.	TRBJ1-1	CASSPIKGGREAFF	TGTGCCAGCTCACCCATAAAAGGTGGCAGGGAAGCTTTCTTT
TRBD2	17	TRBV6-4	.	TRBJ2-2	CASSPSIAGGLAGELFF	TGTGCCAGCAGTCCGTCCATAGCGGGAGGATTGGCCGGGGAGCTGTTTTTT
TRBD1	14	TRBV19	.	TRBJ1-2	CASSIQGAIYGYTF	TGTGCCAGTAGTATTCAGGGGGCGATCTATGGCTACACCTTC
.	15	TRBV7-6	.	TRBJ2-1	CASSPRLGFLNEQFF	TGTGCCAGCAGCCCCAGACTAGGCTTTTTGAATGAGCAGTTCTTC
TRBD1	15	TRBV4-2	.	TRBJ1-4	CASSQDGTGGEKLFF	TGTGCCAGCAGCCAAGATGGGACAGGGGGGGAAAAACTGTTTTTT
.	16	TRBV18	.	TRBJ2-5	CASSSSGGLSGETQYF	TGTGCCAGCTCATCTTCCGGGGGGCTTTCGGGCGAGACCCAGTACTTC
.	16	TRBV4-1	.	TRBJ1-2	CASSQVQLVRAYGYTF	TGCGCCAGCAGCCAAGTGCAGCTAGTGCGTGCCTATGGCTACACCTTC
.	16	TRBV2	.	TRBJ1-3	CASSGLEGDWGNTIYF	TGTGCCAGCAGCGGCTTAGAGGGGGATTGGGGAAACACCATATATTTT
.	18	TRBV7-3	.	TRBJ2-1	CASSLYGWTESSYNEQFF	TGTGCCAGCAGCTTGTACGGATGGACAGAGAGCTCCTACAATGAGCAGTTCTTC
.	15	TRBV10-1	.	TRBJ2-7	CASSEHVGQHYEQYF	TGCGCCAGCAGTGAACACGTAGGACAGCACTACGAGCAGTACTTC
.	16	TRBV9	.	TRBJ2-3	CASSVDWRQNTDTQYF	TGTGCCAGCAGCGTAGACTGGAGACAGAACACAGATACGCAGTATTTT
.	15	TRBV16	.	TRBJ1-1	CASSQTGFMNTEAFF	TGTGCCAGCAGCCAAACAGGCTTCATGAACACTGAAGCTTTCTTT
.	13	TRBV7-3	once	TRBJ2-3	CASSQIMGGTQYF	TGTGCCAGCAGCCAAATTATGGGGGGTACGCAGTATTTT
.	19	TRBV7-3	.	TRBJ2-2	CASSLTAVSLIANTGELFF	TGTGCCAGCAGCTTAACGGCAGTTTCCCTTATCGCGAACACCGGGGAGCTGTTTTTT
.	15	TRBV19	.	TRBJ2-3	CASSTLSERRDTQYF	TGTGCCAGTAGTACCCTCTCGGAAAGGAGAGATACGCAGTATTTT
TRBD1	15	TRBV27	.	TRBJ1-6	CASSFSQGGNSPLHF	TGTGCCAGCAGTTTTTCGCAGGGGGGTAATTCACCCCTCCACTTT
.	13	TRBV19	.	TRBJ1-1	CASSHEANTEAFF	TGTGCCAGTAGTCACGAAGCGAACACTGAAGCTTTCTTT
TRBD1	14	TRBV7-9	.	TRBJ2-7	CASSPRDREYEQYF	TGTGCCAGCAGCCCAAGGGACAGGGAATACGAGCAGTACTTC
.	16	TRBV5-5	.	TRBJ1-5	CASSLAAGVSNQPQHF	TGTGCCAGCAGCTTGGCCGCGGGGGTTAGCAATCAGCCCCAGCATTTT
TRBD1	14	TRBV19	.	TRBJ1-6	CASQWGQFNSPLHF	TGTGCCAGTCAGTGGGGACAGTTTAATTCACCCCTCCACTTT
TRBD1	14	TRBV28	.	TRBJ1-2	CASTLGGGFGGYTF	TGTGCCAGCACTCTCGGAGGGGGCTTCGGAGGCTACACCTTC
TRBD2	16	TRBV4-2	.	TRBJ2-7	CASSQEGTSGGYEQYF	TGTGCCAGCAGCCAAGAAGGGACTAGCGGGGGCTACGAGCAGTACTTC
.	12	TRBV10-3	.	TRBJ2-4	CAISELRDIQYF	TGTGCCATCAGTGAGCTCCGGGACATTCAGTACTTC
.	13	TRBV11-2	.	TRBJ2-7	CASSWSDQHEQYF	TGTGCCAGCAGCTGGAGCGATCAGCACGAGCAGTACTTC
.	14	TRBV7-2	.	TRBJ2-3	CASTYRDGGDTQYF	TGTGCCAGCACCTACCGGGACGGGGGAGATACGCAGTATTTT
TRBD2	14	TRBV28	.	TRBJ2-7	CASSLGAGVDEQYF	TGTGCCAGCAGTTTAGGGGCGGGAGTTGACGAGCAGTACTTC
.	20	TRBV11-2	.	TRBJ2-3	CASSLDWGVTGGAHTDTQYF	TGTGCCAGCAGCTTAGATTGGGGGGTAACAGGGGGGGCCCACACAGATACGCAGTATTTT
TRBD1	16	TRBV19	.	TRBJ1-5	CASSIGVGTANQPQHF	TGCGCCAGTAGTATAGGTGTTGGGACAGCGAATCAGCCCCAGCATTTT
TRBD1	15	TRBV15	.	TRBJ2-2	CATSPGTGHTGELFF	TGTGCCACCAGCCCCGGGACAGGTCACACCGGGGAGCTGTTTTTT
TRBD2	13	TRBV5-8	.	TRBJ2-1	CASSSAGGYEQFF	TGTGCCAGCAGCTCAGCGGGGGGGTATGAGCAGTTCTTC
.	16	TRBV4-1	.	TRBJ2-3	CASSQAEGGTTDTQYF	TGCGCCAGCAGCCAAGCTGAGGGCGGCACCACAGATACGCAGTATTTT
.	16	TRBV6-5	.	TRBJ2-7	CASSSPGLVGGVSQYF	TGTGCCAGCAGTTCACCAGGGCTAGTAGGGGGTGTATCGCAGTACTTC
.	12	TRBV28	.	TRBJ2-1	CASSFFLRGQFF	TGTGCCAGCAGTTTTTTCTTAAGGGGGCAGTTCTTC
.	17	TRBV7-2	.	TRBJ2-2	CASSFLRGEGRPGELFF	TGTGCCAGCAGCTTTTTGAGGGGGGAGGGAAGACCCGGGGAGCTGTTTTTT
TRBD1	15	TRBV7-2	once	TRBJ1-1	CASRFQTGGGTEAFF	TGTGCCAGCAGGTTCCAGACAGGGGGAGGGACTGAAGCTTTCTTT
.	14	TRBV30	once	TRBJ2-7	CAWSVAGPYYEQYF	TGTGCCTGGAGTGTAGCAGGGCCATACTACGAGCAGTACTTC
TRBD2	14	TRBV9	.	TRBJ2-5	CASSPGLAQETQYF	TGTGCCAGCAGCCCGGGACTAGCACAAGAGACCCAGTACTTC
.	14	TRBV27	once	TRBJ1-3	CASSSRVAGNTIYF	TGTGCCAGCAGTTCCAGGGTCGCTGGAAACACCATATATTTT
.	14	TRBV5-1	.	TRBJ1-4	CASSLEWGGEKLFF	TGCGCCAGCAGCTTGGAATGGGGAGGTGAAAAACTGTTTTTT
.	15	TRBV9	.	TRBJ1-1	CASSDQVTINSEPFF	TGTGCCAGCAGCGATCAAGTGACAATAAATTCCGAGCCTTTCTTT
TRBD2	14	TRBV19	.	TRBJ2-7	CASSTTSGPYEQYF	TGTGCCAGTAGTACCACTAGCGGACCCTACGAGCAGTACTTC